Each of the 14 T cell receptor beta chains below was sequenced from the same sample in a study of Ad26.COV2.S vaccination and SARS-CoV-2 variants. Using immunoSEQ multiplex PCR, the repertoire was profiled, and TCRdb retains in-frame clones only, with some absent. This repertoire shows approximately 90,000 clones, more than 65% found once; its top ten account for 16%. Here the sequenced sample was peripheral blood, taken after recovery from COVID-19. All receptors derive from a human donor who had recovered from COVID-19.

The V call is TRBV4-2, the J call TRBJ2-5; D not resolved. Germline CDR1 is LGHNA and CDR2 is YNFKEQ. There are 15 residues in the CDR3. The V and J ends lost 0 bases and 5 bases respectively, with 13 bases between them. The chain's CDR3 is CASSQDPLGEETQYF. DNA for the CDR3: TGTGCCAGCAGCCAAGACCCGTTGGGTGAGGAGACCCAGTACTTC.

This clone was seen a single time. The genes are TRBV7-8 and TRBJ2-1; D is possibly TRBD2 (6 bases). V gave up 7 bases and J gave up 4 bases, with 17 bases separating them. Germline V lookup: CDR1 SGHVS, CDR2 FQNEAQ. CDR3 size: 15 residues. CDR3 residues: CASTALGGTYNEQFF. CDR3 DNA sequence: TGTGCCAGCACCGCCCTGGGCGGGACGTACAATGAGCAGTTCTTC.

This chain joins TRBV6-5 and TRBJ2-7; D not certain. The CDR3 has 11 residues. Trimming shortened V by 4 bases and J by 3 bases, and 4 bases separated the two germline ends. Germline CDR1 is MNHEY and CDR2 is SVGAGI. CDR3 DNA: TGTGCCAGCAGTTTCAACTACGAGCAGTACTTC. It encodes CASSFNYEQYF.

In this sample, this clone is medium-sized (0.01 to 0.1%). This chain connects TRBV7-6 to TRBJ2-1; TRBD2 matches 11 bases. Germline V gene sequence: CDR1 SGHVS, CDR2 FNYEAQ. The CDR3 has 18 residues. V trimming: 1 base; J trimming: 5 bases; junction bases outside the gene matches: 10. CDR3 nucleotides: TGTGCCAGCAGCTTAGGGCGGGGGGGGACTAGCGGAAACAATGAGCAGTTCTTC. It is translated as CASSLGRGGTSGNNEQFF.

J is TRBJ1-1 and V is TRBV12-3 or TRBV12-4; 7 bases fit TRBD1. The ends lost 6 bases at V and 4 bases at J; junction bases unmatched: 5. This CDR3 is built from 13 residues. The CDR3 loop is CASSPDRVTEAFF. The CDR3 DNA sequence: TGTGCCAGCAGCCCCGACAGGGTCACTGAAGCTTTCTTT.

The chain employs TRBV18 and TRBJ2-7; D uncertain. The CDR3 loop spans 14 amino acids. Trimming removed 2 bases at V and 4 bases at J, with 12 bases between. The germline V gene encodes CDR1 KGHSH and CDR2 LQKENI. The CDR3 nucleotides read TGTGCCAGCTCACCAGCCTCGATTACGTACGAGCAGTACTTC. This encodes CASSPASITYEQYF.

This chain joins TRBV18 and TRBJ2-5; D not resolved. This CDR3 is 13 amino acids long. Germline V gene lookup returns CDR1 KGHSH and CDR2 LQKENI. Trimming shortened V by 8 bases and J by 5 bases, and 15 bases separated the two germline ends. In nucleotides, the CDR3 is TGTGCCAGCGTCACGTCGGGTTCGGAGACCCAGTACTTC. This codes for CASVTSGSETQYF. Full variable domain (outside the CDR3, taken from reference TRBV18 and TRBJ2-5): NAGVMQNPRHLVRRRGQEARLRCSPMKGHSHVYWYRQLPEEGLKFMVYLQKENIIDESGMPKERFSAEFPKEGPSILRIQQVVRGDSAAYFCASVTSGSETQYFGPGTRLLVL.

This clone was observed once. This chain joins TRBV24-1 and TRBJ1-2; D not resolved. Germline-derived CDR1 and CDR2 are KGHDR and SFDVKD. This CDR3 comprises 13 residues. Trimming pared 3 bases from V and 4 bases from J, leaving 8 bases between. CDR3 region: CATSDPPAYGYTF. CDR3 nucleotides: TGTGCCACCAGTGATCCCCCGGCCTATGGCTACACCTTC.

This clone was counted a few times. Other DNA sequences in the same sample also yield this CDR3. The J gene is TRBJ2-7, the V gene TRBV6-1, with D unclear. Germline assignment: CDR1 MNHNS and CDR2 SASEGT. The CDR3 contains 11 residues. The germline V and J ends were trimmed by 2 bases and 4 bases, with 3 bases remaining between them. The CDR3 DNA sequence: TGTGCCAGCAGTGAAATATACGAGCAGTACTTC. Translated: CASSEIYEQYF.

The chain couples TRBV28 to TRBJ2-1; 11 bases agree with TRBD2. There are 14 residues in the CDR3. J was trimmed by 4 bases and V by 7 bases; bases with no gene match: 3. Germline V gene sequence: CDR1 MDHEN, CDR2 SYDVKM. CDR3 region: CASKTSGDYNEQFF. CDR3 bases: TGTGCCAGCAAGACTAGCGGGGATTACAATGAGCAGTTCTTC.

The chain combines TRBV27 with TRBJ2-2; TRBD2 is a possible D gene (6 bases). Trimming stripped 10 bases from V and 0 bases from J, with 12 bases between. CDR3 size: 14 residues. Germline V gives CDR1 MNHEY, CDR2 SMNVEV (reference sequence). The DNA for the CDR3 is TGTGCCACCACCGGGGGTCCGAACACCGGGGAGCTGTTTTTT. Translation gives CATTGGPNTGELFF.

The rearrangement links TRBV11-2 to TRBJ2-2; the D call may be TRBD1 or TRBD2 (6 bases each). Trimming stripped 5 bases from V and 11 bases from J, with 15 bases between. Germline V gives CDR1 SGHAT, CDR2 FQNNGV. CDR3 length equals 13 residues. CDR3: CASSPTGARELFF. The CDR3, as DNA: TGTGCCAGCAGCCCAACGGGGGCCCGCGAGCTGTTTTTT.

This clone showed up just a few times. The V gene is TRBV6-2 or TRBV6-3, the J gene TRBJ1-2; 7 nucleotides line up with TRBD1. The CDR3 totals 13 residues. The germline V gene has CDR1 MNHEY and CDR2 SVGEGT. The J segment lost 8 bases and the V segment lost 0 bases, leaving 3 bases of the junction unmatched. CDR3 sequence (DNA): TGTGCCAGCAGTTACTCGGGACAGAGAGGCTACACCTTC. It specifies CASSYSGQRGYTF.

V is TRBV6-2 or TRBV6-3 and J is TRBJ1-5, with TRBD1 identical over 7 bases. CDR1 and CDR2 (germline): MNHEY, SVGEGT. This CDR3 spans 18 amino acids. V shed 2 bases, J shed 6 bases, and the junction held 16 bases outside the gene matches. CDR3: CASSYGDRSTGAGQPQHF. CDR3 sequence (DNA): TGTGCCAGCAGTTACGGTGACAGATCCACAGGGGCGGGTCAGCCCCAGCATTTT.